Sequencing of this T cell receptor beta chain was carried out in a study of OX40 agonist ivuxolimab in advanced cancers. V was trimmed by 6 bases and J by 3 bases, leaving 14 bases between them. The CDR3 is 14 amino acids. Germline V gene lookup returns CDR1 MNHEY and CDR2 SVGAGI. Findings and caveats of the study: Researchers did not establish what antigens the expanded peripheral T cells target.

Generated by immunoSEQ multiplex PCR, the TCRdb table keeps only in-frame clones and is missing some. The sample shows about 73,000 clones, about 86% of them seen only once. This clone occurred once. Its target is not known. The chain couples TRBV6-5 to TRBJ1-2; no reliable D call. The source is an adult with an advanced solid tumor such as melanoma, head and neck, liver or kidney cancer. This specimen was CD4+ or CD8+ T cells sorted from blood, taken in a trial of the OX40 agonist ivuxolimab. CDR3 protein: CASRLTARDYGYTF. The CDR3, as DNA: TGTGCCAGCAGGTTAACAGCGAGGGACTATGGCTACACCTTC.